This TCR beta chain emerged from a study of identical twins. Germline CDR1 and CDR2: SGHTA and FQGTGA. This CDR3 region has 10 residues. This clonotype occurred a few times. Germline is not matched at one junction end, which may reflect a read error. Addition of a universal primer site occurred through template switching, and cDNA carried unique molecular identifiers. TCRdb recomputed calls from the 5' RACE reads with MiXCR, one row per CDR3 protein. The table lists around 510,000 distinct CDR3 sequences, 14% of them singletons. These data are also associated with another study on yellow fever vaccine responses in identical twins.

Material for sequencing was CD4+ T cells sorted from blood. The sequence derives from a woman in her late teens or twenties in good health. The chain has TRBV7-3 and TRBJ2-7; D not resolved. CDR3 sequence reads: CASSLTPRDF. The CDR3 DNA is TGTGCCAGCAGCTTAACCCCTCGCGACTTC.